This TCR beta chain was sequenced for a study of shared clonotypes between healthy human individuals. Overall study context: Each donor contributed plates that comprised three CD4 naive, three CD4 memory, two CD8 naive and one CD8 memory.

Splitting of CD4+ cells produced CD45RA+ naive and CD45RA-negative memory subsets. Generated by immunoSEQ multiplex PCR, the TCRdb table keeps only in-frame clones and is missing some. In the table there are approximately 940,000 clones, approximately 80% of which are singletons. Findings of the study overall: The sampled material consisted only of blood, and tissue repertoires are likely to differ.

Remarks on this clone: Antigen specificity is unknown.

Germline V gives CDR1 SEHNR, CDR2 FQNEAQ (reference sequence). Trimming shortened V by 5 bases and J by 4 bases, and 11 bases separated the two germline ends. This CDR3 contains 14 residues. The clonotype was recovered from a man in his late teens or twenties in good health. The sample taken for sequencing was memory CD4+ T cells sorted from blood. As for subset: CD45RA-negative fraction. The chain has TRBV7-9 and TRBJ2-2; perhaps D is TRBD1 or TRBD2 (5 bases each). CDR3 loop: CASSRGRSTGELFF. The DNA for the CDR3 is TGTGCCAGCAGCCGGGGACGTAGCACCGGGGAGCTGTTTTTT.